This T cell receptor beta chain was sequenced during a study of cytomegalovirus exposure and HLA in healthy donors. Study context: From some 190 million T cells, an earlier analysis saw 120 million or so unique TCR beta sequences. HLA-typed donors were the source of around 87 million unique TCRs, which an early data release held.

Regarding the study as a whole: Sequencing had likely introduced a cluster of highly shared sequence variants as an artifact.

Germline-derived CDR1 and CDR2 are LGHNA and YNFKEQ. CDR3 length equals 14 residues. Trimming removed 3 bases from V and 3 bases from J; junction bases left unmatched: 1. Primers for the PCR totalled 60 Vbeta and 13 Jbeta. Profiled with immunoSEQ multiplex PCR; TCRdb holds only in-frame clones, not every one. The sample holds around 75,000 clones, 60% to 85% seen once. Turning to this clone: Its antigen is unknown.

The sequenced material came from PBMCs. This chain links TRBV4-2 with TRBJ1-1, with 10 bases identical to TRBD1. This TCR came from a man aged 18 to 29 in good health and CMV-seronegative. This CDR3 reads CASSQTGGHTEAFF. CDR3 coding DNA: TGTGCCAGCAGCCAGACAGGGGGCCACACTGAAGCTTTCTTT.